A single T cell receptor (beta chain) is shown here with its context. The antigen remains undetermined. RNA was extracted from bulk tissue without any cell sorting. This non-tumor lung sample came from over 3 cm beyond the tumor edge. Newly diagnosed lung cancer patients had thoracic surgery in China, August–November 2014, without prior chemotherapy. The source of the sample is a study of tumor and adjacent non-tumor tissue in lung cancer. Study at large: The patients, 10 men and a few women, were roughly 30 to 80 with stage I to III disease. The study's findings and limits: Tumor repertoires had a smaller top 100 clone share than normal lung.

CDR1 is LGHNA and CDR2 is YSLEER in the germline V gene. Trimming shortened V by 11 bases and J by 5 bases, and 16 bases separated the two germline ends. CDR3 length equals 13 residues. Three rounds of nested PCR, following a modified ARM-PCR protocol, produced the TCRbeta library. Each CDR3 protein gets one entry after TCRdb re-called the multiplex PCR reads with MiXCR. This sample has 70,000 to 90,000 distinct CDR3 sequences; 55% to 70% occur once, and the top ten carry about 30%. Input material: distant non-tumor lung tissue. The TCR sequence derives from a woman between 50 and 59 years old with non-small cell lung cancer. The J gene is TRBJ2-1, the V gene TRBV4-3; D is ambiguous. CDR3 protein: CACGHSGHNEQFF. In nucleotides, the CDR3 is TGCGCCTGCGGTCACTCAGGCCACAATGAGCAGTTCTTC.